This TCR beta chain was retrieved from a study of blood T cells in healthy people across ages. Whole-study results and caveats: TCR beta diversity per million T cells fell roughly linearly with age.

This CDR3 is built from 13 residues. Germline CDR1 is MNHEY and CDR2 is SVGEGT. Isolation per sample recovered at least 7 million PBMCs. This clonotype turned up a few times. Antigen unknown. Primers used in a second PCR of about 7 to 12 cycles were a sample-barcoded 5' primer and a J-beta primer mix. TCRdb reanalysed the 5' RACE reads using MiXCR and keeps one entry per CDR3 protein. In the table there are roughly 800,000 distinct CDR3 sequences, 25% of which are singletons. The sample was also reused in another study, on T cells of mothers and their children. That work contributes: The TCR beta CDR3 read count exceeded 8.5 million for each mother and was about 3 million for each child. Evidence of persistent microchimeric T cell clones was absent.

The specimen was blood. This sequence originates from a boy younger than 18 in good health. The chain has TRBV6-2 or TRBV6-3 and TRBJ2-1; 8 bases align to TRBD1. The J call is in doubt because the DNA end fits TRBJ2-5 better. The CDR3 here is CAIRTGRQETQYF. The DNA for the CDR3 is TGTGCCATACGGACAGGGAGGCAAGAGACCCAGTACTTC.